This T cell receptor beta chain appears in the sequencing data of a study of Graves' ophthalmopathy and Graves' hyperthyroidism. In this sample, this clonotype turned up many times. Antigen unknown. The sequenced template was RNA, covering the TCR beta CDR3 region. The authors performed first-round RT-PCR with HTBI primers and then a second-round multiplex PCR. MiXCR, run by TCRdb on the multiplex PCR reads, gives a single entry per CDR3 protein. The table records about 620,000 distinct CDR3 sequences, 22% of them present only once. Study observations and caveats: Detection in blood was also observed for most expanded thyroid clonotypes above 0.001 frequency.

Trimming stripped 3 bases from V and 2 bases from J, with 8 bases between. This CDR3 contains 12 residues. The V gene's germline CDR1 is SQVTM and CDR2 ANQGSEA. People with hyperthyroidism were aged 18 to 65 and newly diagnosed, under 2 months' duration. Diagnosis used clinical symptoms, serum thyroxine, TRAb, thyroid ultrasound and orbital computed tomography. The source of the PBMCs was 8.5 to 10 ml of fresh peripheral blood. The chain carries TRBV29-1 and TRBJ2-7; unclear D gene. This clonotype was obtained from a woman younger than 35 with stable Graves' hyperthyroidism. Some clones in this sample may be carry-over from other donors' samples. The sequenced sample was peripheral blood. CDR3 region: CSVEVYTYEQYF. In DNA, the CDR3 is TGCAGCGTTGAGGTGTATACCTACGAGCAGTACTTC.